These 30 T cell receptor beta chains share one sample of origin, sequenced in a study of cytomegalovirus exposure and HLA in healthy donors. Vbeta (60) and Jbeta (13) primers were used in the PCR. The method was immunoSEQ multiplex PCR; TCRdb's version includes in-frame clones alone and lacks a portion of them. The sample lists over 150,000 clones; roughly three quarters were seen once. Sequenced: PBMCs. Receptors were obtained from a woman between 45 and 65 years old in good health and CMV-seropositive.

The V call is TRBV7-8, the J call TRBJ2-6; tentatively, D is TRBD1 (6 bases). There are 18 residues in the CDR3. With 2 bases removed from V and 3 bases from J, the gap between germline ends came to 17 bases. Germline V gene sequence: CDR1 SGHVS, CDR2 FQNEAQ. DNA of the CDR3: TGTGCCAGCAGCTTATATTTCCAGGGGCAGGGTGGGGCCAACGTCCTGACTTTC. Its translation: CASSLYFQGQGGANVLTF.

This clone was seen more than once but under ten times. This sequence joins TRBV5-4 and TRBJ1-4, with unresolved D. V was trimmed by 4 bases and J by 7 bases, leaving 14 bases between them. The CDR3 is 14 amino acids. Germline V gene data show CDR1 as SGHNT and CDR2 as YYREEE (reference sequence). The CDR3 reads CASSPERRAEKLFF. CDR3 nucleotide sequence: TGTGCCAGCAGCCCGGAACGGAGGGCTGAAAAACTGTTTTTT.

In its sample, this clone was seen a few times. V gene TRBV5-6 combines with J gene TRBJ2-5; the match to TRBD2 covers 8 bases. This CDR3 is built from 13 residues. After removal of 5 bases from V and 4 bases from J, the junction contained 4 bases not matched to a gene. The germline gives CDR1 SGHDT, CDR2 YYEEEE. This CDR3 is CASSRRGGETQYF. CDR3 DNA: TGTGCCAGCAGTCGACGGGGGGGAGAGACCCAGTACTTC.

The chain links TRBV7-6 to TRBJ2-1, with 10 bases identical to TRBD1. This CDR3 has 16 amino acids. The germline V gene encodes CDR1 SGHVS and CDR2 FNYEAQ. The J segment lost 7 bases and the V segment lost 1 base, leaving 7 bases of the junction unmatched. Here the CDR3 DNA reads TGTGCCAGCAGCTTAGTAGGGACAGGGGATAGAAATGAGCAGTTCTTC. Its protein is CASSLVGTGDRNEQFF. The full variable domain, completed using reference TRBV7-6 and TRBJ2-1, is GAGVSQSPRYKVTKRGQDVALRCDPISGHVSLYWYRQALGQGPEFLTYFNYEAQQDKSGLPNDRFSAERPEGSISTLTIQRTEQRDSAMYRCASSLVGTGDRNEQFFGPGTRLTVL.

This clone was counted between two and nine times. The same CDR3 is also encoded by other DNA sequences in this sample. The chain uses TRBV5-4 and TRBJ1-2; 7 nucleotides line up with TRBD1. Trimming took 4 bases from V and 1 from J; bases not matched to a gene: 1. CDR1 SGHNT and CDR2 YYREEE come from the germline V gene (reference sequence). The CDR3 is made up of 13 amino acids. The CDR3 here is CASSRDSNYGYTF. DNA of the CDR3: TGTGCCAGCAGCCGGGACAGTAACTATGGCTACACCTTC.

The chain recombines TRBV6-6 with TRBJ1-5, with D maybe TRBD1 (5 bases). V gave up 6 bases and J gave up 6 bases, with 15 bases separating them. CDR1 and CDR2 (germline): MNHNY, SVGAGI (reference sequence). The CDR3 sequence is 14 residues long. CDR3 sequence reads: CASSNTRGGQPQHF. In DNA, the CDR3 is TGTGCCAGCAGCAATACTAGGGGAGGTCAGCCCCAGCATTTT.

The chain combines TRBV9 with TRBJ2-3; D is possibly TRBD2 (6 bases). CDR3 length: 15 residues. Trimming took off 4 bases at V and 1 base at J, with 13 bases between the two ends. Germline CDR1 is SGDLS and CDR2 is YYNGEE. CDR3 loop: CASSPGSFRTDTQYF. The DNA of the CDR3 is TGTGCCAGCAGCCCCGGGAGTTTCCGCACAGATACGCAGTATTTT.

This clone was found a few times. In DNA, the CDR3 is TGTGCCAGCAGCCCCACTGGGGGGGCTCTGCAGTACTTC. The encoded protein is CASSPTGGALQYF. The rearrangement joins TRBV7-3 to TRBJ2-7; a weak D match, TRBD2 (7 bases). The CDR3 extends over 13 amino acids. Trimming removed 5 bases from V and 9 bases from J, with 17 bases in between. CDR1 and CDR2 from the germline V gene are SGHTA and FQGTGA. The whole variable domain, remainder taken from reference TRBV7-3 and TRBJ2-7, is GAGVSQTPSNKVTEKGKYVELRCDPISGHTALYWYRQSLGQGPEFLIYFQGTGAADDSGLPNDRFFAVRPEGSVSTLKIQRTERGDSAVYLCASSPTGGALQYFGPGTRLTVT.

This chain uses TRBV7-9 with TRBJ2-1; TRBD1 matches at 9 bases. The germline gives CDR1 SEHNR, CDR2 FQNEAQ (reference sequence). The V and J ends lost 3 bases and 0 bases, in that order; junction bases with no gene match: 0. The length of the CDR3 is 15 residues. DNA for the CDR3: TGTGCCAGCAGCTTGGGACAGGGCTCCTACAATGAGCAGTTCTTC. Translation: CASSLGQGSYNEQFF.

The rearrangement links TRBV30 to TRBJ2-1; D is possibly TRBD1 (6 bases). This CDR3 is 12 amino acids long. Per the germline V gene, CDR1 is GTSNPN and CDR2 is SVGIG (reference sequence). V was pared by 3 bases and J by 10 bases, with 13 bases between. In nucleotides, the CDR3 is TGTGCCTGGAGGGCCCGGGACATGGAGCAGTTCTTC. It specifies CAWRARDMEQFF.

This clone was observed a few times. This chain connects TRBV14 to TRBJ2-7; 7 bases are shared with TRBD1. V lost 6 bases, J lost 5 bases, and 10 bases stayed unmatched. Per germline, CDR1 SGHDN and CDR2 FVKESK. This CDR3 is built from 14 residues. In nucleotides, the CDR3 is TGTGCCAGCAGTCATGACAGGGTTCTGCACGAGCAGTACTTC. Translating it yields CASSHDRVLHEQYF.

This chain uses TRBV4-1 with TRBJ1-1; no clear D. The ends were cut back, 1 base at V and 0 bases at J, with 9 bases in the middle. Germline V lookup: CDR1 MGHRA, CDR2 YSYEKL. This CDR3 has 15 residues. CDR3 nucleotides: TGCGCCAGCAGCCAAGTTCCTGTCCTGAACACTGAAGCTTTCTTT. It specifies CASSQVPVLNTEAFF.

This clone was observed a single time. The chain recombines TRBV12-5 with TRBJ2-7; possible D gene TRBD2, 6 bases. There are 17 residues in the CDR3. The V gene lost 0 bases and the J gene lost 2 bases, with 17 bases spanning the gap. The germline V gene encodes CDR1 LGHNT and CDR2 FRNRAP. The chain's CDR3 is CASGLVVAGPNTYEQYF. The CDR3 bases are TGTGCTAGTGGTTTGGTAGTGGCGGGGCCCAACACCTACGAGCAGTACTTC.

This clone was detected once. The CDR3 is CASSEGLAGTDTQYF. CDR3 nucleotides: TGTGCCAGCAGTGAGGGACTAGCGGGCACAGATACGCAGTATTTT. The chain has TRBV6-4 and TRBJ2-3; 11 bases match TRBD2. Germline CDR1 reads MRHNA; CDR2 reads SNTAGT. Trimming removed 3 bases from V and 1 base from J; junction bases left unmatched: 0. The CDR3 totals 15 residues.

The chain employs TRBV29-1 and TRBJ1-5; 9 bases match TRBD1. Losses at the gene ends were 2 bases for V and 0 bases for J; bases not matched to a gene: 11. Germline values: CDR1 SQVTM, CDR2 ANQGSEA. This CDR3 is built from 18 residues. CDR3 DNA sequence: TGCAGCGTTGAAAGGGGACAGGGCCCCCGAGGTAGCAATCAGCCCCAGCATTTT. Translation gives CSVERGQGPRGSNQPQHF.

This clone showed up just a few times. DNA for the CDR3: TGTGCCAGCAGCCGCGGGCGAGGGGGCCAGTACTTC. Protein product: CASSRGRGGQYF. The rearrangement uses TRBV7-9 and TRBJ2-5; tentative D call: TRBD1 (6 bases). The CDR3 is 12 amino acids. Germline CDR1 and CDR2: SEHNR and FQNEAQ (reference sequence). Trimming removed 5 bases at V and 10 bases at J, with 14 bases between. Supplemented by reference TRBV7-9 and TRBJ2-5, the full variable domain reads DTGVSQNPRHKITKRGQNVTFRCDPISEHNRLYWYRQTLGQGPEFLTYFQNEAQLEKSRLLSDRFSAERPKGSFSTLEIQRTEQGDSAMYLCASSRGRGGQYFGPGTRLLVL.

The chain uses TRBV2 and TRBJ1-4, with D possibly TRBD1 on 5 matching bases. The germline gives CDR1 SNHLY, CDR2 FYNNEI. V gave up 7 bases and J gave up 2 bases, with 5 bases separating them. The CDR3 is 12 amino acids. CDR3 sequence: CASKGTNEKLFF. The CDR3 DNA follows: TGTGCCAGCAAGGGGACTAATGAAAAACTGTTTTTT.

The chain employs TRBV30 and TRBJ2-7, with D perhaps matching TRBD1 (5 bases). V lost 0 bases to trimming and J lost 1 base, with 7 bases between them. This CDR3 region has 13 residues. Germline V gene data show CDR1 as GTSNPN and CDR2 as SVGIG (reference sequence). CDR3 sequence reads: CAWSVQGSYEQYF. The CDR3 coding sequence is TGTGCCTGGAGTGTGCAGGGTTCCTACGAGCAGTACTTC.

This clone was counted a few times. CDR3 amino acids: CASSEINGKNIQYF. In DNA form, the CDR3 reads TGCGCCAGCAGCGAAATCAACGGCAAAAACATTCAGTACTTC. V and J are TRBV5-1 and TRBJ2-4; D is unclear. Trimming removed 4 bases from V and 3 bases from J, with 11 bases in between. Germline V gives CDR1 SGHRS, CDR2 YFSETQ. This CDR3 is built from 14 residues.

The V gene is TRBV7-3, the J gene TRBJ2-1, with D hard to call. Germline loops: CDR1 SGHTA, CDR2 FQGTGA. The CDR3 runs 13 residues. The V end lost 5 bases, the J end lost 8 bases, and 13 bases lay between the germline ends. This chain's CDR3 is CASSPTPRDEQFF. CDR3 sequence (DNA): TGTGCCAGCAGCCCCACCCCCCGGGATGAGCAGTTCTTC.

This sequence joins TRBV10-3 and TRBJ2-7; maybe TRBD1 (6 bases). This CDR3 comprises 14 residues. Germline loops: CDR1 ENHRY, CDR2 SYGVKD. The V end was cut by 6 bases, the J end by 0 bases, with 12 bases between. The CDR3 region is CAIRRDTLSYEQYF. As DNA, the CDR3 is TGTGCCATCAGGAGGGACACTCTCTCCTACGAGCAGTACTTC.

In DNA, the CDR3 is TGTGCCAGCAGCGTAGACGGGGGGCGGACCGGGGAGCTGTTTTTT. Its protein is CASSVDGGRTGELFF. The chain employs TRBV9 and TRBJ2-2; tentatively, D is TRBD2 (7 bases). V was clipped by 0 bases and J by 5 bases, with 11 bases between them. The CDR3 is 15 amino acids. Germline V gene sequence: CDR1 SGDLS, CDR2 YYNGEE.

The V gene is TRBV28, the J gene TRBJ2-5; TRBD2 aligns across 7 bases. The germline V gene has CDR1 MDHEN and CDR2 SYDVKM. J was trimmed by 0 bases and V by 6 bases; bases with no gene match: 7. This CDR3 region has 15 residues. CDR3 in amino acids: CASRKFLADQETQYF. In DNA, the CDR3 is TGTGCCAGCAGAAAATTCCTAGCGGACCAAGAGACCCAGTACTTC.

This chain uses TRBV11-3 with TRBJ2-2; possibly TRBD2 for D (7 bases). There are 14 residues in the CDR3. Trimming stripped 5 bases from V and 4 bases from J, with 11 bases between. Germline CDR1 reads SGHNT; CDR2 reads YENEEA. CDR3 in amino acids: CASSRGGGTGELFF. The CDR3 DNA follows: TGTGCCAGCAGCCGGGGAGGGGGCACCGGGGAGCTGTTTTTT.

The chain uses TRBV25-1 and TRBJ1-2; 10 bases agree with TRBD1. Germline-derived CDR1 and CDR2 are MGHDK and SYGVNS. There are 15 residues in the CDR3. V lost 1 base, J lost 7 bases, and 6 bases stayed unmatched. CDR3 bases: TGTGCCAGCAGTGAATGGGACAGGGGTGAAAGTGGCTACACCTTC. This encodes CASSEWDRGESGYTF.

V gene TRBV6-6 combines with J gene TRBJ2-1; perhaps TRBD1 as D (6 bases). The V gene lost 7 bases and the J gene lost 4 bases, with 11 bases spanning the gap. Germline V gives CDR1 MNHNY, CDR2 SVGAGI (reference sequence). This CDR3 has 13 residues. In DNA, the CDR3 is TGTGCCAGCAAAGAAGGACAGTACAATGAGCAGTTCTTC. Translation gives CASKEGQYNEQFF.

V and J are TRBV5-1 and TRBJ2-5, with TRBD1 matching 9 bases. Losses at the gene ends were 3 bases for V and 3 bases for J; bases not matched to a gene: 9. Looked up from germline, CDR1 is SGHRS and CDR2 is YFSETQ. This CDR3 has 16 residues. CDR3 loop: CASSWSGWDREETQYF. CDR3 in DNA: TGCGCCAGCAGCTGGTCCGGTTGGGACAGGGAAGAGACCCAGTACTTC.

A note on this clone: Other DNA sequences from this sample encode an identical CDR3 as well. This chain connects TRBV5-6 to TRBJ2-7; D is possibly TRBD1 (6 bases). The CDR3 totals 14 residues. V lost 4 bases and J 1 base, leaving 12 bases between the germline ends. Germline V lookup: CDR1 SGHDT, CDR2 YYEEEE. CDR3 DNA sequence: TGTGCCAGCAGCGTTGGACAGCTTTCCTACGAGCAGTACTTC. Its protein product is CASSVGQLSYEQYF.

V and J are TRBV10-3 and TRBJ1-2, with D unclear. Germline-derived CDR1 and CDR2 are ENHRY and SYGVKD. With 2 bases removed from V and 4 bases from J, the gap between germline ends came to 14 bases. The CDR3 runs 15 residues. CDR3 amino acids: CAISEGLPSSYGYTF. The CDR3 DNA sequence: TGTGCCATCAGTGAGGGACTTCCGAGTAGCTATGGCTACACCTTC.

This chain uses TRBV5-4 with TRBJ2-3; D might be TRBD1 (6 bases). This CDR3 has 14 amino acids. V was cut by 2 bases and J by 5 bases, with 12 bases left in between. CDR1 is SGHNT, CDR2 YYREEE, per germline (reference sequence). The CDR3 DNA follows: TGTGCCAGCAGCTTAGGGGGTCCAGGAGATACGCAGTATTTT. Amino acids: CASSLGGPGDTQYF.